This T cell receptor beta chain emerged from a study of T-cell memory formation after mild COVID-19. The CDR3 has 18 amino acids. CDR1 is MRHNA and CDR2 is SNTAGT in the germline V gene. Deletions cut 4 bases from V and 4 bases from J, with 25 bases between. TCRdb re-called the 5' RACE reads with MiXCR, one entry per CDR3 protein. Of just over 400,000 distinct CDR3 sequences listed, about 25% are singletons. The chain is built from TRBV6-4 and TRBJ1-2; D might be TRBD1 (6 bases). Sequenced: PBMCs or a T cell subset sorted from them (not recorded which). This TCR was recovered from an adult woman who had mild COVID-19 (a few samples of this study predate the infection). Cell type and time point are not known. In nucleotides, the CDR3 is TGTGCCAGCAGTGGCGTACTTGACGGGACACCACTTTTCTATGGCTACACCTTC. This gives the protein CASSGVLDGTPLFYGYTF.